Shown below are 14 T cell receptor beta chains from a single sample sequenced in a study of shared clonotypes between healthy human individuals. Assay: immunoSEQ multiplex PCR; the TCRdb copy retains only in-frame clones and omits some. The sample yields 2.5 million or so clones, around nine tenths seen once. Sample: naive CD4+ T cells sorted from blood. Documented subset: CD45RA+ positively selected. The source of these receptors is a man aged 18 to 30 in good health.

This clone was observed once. CDR3 in DNA: TGTGCCAGCAGCTGGACGAATGAAAAACTGTTTTTT. Protein sequence: CASSWTNEKLFF. V is TRBV5-5 and J is TRBJ1-4; D is ambiguous. Per the germline V gene, CDR1 is SGHKS and CDR2 is YYEKEE (reference sequence). Deletions cut 3 bases from V and 5 bases from J, with 5 bases between. The CDR3 consists of 12 residues.

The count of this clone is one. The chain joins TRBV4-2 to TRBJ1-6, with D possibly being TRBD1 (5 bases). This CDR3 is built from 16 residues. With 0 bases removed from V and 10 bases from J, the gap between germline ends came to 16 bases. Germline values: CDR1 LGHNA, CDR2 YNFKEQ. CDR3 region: CASSQDGRAGNSPLHF. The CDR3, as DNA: TGTGCCAGCAGCCAAGATGGTAGGGCAGGGAACTCACCCCTCCACTTT.

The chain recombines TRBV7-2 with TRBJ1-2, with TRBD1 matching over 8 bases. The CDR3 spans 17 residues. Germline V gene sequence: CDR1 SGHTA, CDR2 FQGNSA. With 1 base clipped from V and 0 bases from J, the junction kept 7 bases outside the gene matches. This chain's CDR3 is CASSLDRTGLTNYGYTF. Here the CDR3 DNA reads TGTGCCAGCAGCTTAGACCGGACAGGGCTAACTAACTATGGCTACACCTTC.

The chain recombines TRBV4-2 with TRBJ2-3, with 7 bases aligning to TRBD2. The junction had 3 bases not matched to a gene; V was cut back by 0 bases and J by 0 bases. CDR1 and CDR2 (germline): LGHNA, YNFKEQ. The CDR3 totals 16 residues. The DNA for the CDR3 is TGTGCCAGCAGCCAAGAGCTAGCGGCTAGCACAGATACGCAGTATTTT. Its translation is CASSQELAASTDTQYF.

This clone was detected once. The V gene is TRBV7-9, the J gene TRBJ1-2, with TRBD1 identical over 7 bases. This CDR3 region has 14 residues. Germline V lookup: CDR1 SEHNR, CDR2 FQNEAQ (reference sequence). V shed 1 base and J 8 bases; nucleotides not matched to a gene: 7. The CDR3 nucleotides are TGTGCCAGCAGCTTAGATGGACAGGCTATGGGCTACACCTTC. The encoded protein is CASSLDGQAMGYTF.

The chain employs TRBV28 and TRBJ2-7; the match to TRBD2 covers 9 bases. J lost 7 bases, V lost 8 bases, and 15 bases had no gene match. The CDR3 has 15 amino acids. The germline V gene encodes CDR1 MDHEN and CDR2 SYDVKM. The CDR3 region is CASVALSGGPREQYF. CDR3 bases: TGTGCCAGCGTTGCTTTGAGCGGGGGGCCCCGGGAGCAGTACTTC.

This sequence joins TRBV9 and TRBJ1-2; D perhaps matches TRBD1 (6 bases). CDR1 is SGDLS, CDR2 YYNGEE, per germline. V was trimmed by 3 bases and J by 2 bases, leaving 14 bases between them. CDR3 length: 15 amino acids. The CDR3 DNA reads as TGTGCCAGCAGCGAGGCCCCCGGGGGCAACTATGGCTACACCTTC. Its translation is CASSEAPGGNYGYTF. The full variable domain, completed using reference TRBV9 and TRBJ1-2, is DSGVTQTPKHLITATGQRVTLRCSPRSGDLSVYWYQQSLDQGLQFLIQYYNGEERAKGNILERFSAQQFPDLHSELNLSSLELGDSALYFCASSEAPGGNYGYTFGSGTRLTVV.

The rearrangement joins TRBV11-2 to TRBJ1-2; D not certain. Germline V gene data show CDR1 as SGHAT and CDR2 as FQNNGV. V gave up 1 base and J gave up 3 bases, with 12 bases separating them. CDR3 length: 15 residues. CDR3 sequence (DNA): TGTGCCAGCAGCTTAGGTTCGAAGGCAGACTATGGCTACACCTTC. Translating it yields CASSLGSKADYGYTF. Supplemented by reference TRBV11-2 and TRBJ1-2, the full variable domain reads EAGVAQSPRYKIIEKRQSVAFWCNPISGHATLYWYQQILGQGPKLLIQFQNNGVVDDSQLPKDRFSAERLKGVDSTLKIQPAKLEDSAVYLCASSLGSKADYGYTFGSGTRLTVV.

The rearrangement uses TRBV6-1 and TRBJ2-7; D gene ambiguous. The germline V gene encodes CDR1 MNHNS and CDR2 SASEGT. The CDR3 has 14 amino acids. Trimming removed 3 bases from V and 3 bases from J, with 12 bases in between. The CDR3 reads CASSEPAERYEQYF. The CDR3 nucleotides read TGTGCCAGCAGTGAGCCCGCGGAACGCTACGAGCAGTACTTC.

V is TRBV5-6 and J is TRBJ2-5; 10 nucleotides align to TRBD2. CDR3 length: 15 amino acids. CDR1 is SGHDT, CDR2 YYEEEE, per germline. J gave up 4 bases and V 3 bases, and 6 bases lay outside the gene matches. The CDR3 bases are TGTGCCAGCAGCTCCTTAGCGGGAGGAGCAGAGACCCAGTACTTC. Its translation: CASSSLAGGAETQYF.

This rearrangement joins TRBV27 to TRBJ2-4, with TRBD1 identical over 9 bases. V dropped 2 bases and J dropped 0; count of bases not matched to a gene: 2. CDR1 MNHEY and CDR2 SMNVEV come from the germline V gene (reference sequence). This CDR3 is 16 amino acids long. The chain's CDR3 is CASSLTGGLAKNIQYF. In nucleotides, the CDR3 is TGTGCCAGCAGTTTAACAGGGGGCCTAGCCAAAAACATTCAGTACTTC.

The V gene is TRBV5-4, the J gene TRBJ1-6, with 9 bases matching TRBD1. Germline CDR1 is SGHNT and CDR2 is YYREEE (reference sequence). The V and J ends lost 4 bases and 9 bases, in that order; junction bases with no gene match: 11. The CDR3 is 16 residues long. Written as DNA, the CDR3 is TGTGCCAGCAGCCTACAGGGGGCGCTGAGAAGTTCACCCCTCCACTTT. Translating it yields CASSLQGALRSSPLHF.

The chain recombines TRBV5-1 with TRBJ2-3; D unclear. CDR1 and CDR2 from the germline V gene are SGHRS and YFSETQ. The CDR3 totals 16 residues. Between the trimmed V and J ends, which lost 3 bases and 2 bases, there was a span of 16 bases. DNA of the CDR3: TGCGCCAGCAGCTCTTTAACGGATACCTTCACAGATACGCAGTATTTT. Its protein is CASSSLTDTFTDTQYF.

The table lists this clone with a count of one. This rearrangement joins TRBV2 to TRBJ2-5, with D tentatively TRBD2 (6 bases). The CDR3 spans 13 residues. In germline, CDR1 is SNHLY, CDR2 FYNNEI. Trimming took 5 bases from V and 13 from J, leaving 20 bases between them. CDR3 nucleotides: TGTGCCAGCAGTCCTGAGGGACTTGGGGATCGGTACTTC. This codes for CASSPEGLGDRYF. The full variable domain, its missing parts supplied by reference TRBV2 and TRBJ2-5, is EPEVTQTPSHQVTQMGQEVILRCVPISNHLYFYWYRQILGQKVEFLVSFYNNEISEKSEIFDDQFSVERPDGSNFTLKIRSTKLEDSAMYFCASSPEGLGDRYFGPGTRLLVL.